This is a list of T cell receptor beta chains from one sample in a study of blood T cell repertoires in COVID-19. Repertoires were generated with immunoSEQ multiplex PCR, while TCRdb's copy carries only in-frame clones and drops some. The top ten hold 3% to 4% of the sample, which has approximately 200,000 clones, about 90% seen once. Sample: PBMCs or T cells enriched from blood (not recorded which). The receptors originated from a woman aged 25 to 39 who had been exposed to COVID-19. The conserved cysteine and the conserved F or W are not part of the CDR3 here.

J	length	V	CDR3
TRBJ1-2	12	TRBV5-6	ASSLVRQDYGYT
TRBJ2-3	12	TRBV30	AWSFQGVTDTQY
TRBJ1-2	13	TRBV28	ASSWDRGFHYGYT
TRBJ2-2	14	TRBV9	ASSVVHPRNTGELF
TRBJ2-1	13	TRBV19	ASSIWEKPYNEQF
TRBJ2-7	13	TRBV4-2	ASSERAGVIYEQY
TRBJ1-3	16	TRBV4-1	ASSLGTLPSGSRNTIY
TRBJ1-2	11	TRBV12-5	ASGTPPGYGYT
TRBJ2-6	13	TRBV10-3	AISEEQSGANVLT
TRBJ1-4	15	TRBV2	ASSPPLTGPTNEKLF
TRBJ2-1	15	TRBV7-3	ASSPEGLAGLYNEQF
TRBJ2-3	11	TRBV9	ASSVDPADTQY
TRBJ1-1	16	TRBV4-1	ASSQRDRGPMESTEAF
TRBJ2-5	11	TRBV10-3	AISVTGKETQY
TRBJ2-2	14	TRBV7-9	ASSLIRDRAPGELF
TRBJ2-1	12	TRBV19	ASSMTSFGNEQF
TRBJ2-2	14	TRBV6-5	ASSYRSGRLAGELF
TRBJ2-2	13	TRBV6-5	ASSWGLVGAGELF
TRBJ2-7	14	TRBV18	ASSPPVATGRAEQY
TRBJ1-4	13	TRBV3-1/TRBV3-2	ASSPQTGAGEKLF
TRBJ2-4	15	TRBV6-1	ASSEQLAGGPLDIQY
TRBJ2-7	13	TRBV9	ASSVGPNRGHEQY
TRBJ1-5	12	TRBV6-5	ASQQGGSNQPQH
TRBJ2-7	14	TRBV7-9	ASSPFGGSYTYEQY
TRBJ2-2	12	TRBV19	ASRVDRNTGELF
TRBJ2-2	16	TRBV7-9	ASSPLPGQGDHTGELF
TRBJ2-7	12	TRBV5-8	ASSLRAPLGEQY
TRBJ1-3	14	TRBV28	ASSSHNDREESTIY
TRBJ1-1	12	TRBV4-1	ASSHTGGTTEAF
TRBJ1-2	10	TRBV29-1	SVERESHGYT
TRBJ1-1	12	TRBV28	ASSFTGTATEAF